The clone carrying this T cell receptor beta chain was counted only a few times. An end of the junction does not agree with germline; a read error may underlie this. Per germline, CDR1 SSHAT and CDR2 FNYEAQ (reference sequence). This CDR3 contains 15 residues. Profiling relied on immunoSEQ multiplex PCR, and the TCRdb table lists in-frame clones only, not all of them. The table lists about 180,000 clones, approximately 85% of them singletons. The sample comes from a study of blood T cell repertoires in COVID-19. Looking at the study overall: PBMCs, B-cell-depleted T cells, or T cells provided the cDNA or gDNA that made up the material.

The source material was peripheral blood. The chain joins TRBV7-7 to TRBJ2-5, with TRBD1 as a possible D gene (5 bases). The TCR sequence derives from a human donor with active or convalescent COVID-19. The donor label of this sample is uncertain. This CDR3 reads CASSRTGGLQETQYF. CDR3 coding DNA: TGTGCTAGCAGCCGAACAGGTGGGCTACAAGAGACCCAGTACTTC.